What follows are 29 T cell receptor beta chains derived from one specimen sequenced in a study of molecular identifiers for immune sequencing clone quantification. MiXCR, run by TCRdb on the PCR reads, gives a single entry per CDR3 protein. In the table there are about 500,000 distinct CDR3 sequences, about a fifth of which are singletons. Sequenced: naive CD8+ T cells from blood, with Jurkat cell RNA spiked in. Described subset: FACS-sorted CD8+CD4-CCR7+CD45RA+ naive T cells. These receptors all come from a human donor in good health. Some libraries in this study had Jurkat cell RNA spiked in.

This clonotype appeared a few times. The J gene is TRBJ2-1, the V gene TRBV4-3; D is possibly TRBD1 (6 bases). Trimming removed 0 bases at V and 2 bases at J, with 8 bases between. The CDR3 sequence is 15 residues long. Germline loops: CDR1 LGHNA, CDR2 YSLEER. CDR3 DNA sequence: TGCGCCAGCAGCCAAGATACAGGGACCTACAATGAGCAGTTCTTC. Its protein product is CASSQDTGTYNEQFF.

About this clonotype: A clone one base away is much larger, so this may be a read error. V and J are TRBV24-1 and TRBJ2-5; D unresolved. Germline-derived CDR1 and CDR2 are KGHDR and SFDVKD. The CDR3 length is 13 residues. CDR3: CATSDDLQGTQYF. Here the CDR3 DNA reads TGTGCCACCAGTGATGACCTCCAAGGGACCCAGTACTTC.

The chain recombines TRBV4-3 with TRBJ2-3; 7 bases agree with TRBD1. CDR3 length: 16 amino acids. Germline V gives CDR1 LGHNA, CDR2 YSLEER. V shed 0 bases and J 5 bases; nucleotides not matched to a gene: 8. CDR3 nucleotides: TGCGCCAGCAGCCAAGATTTTTTAGGGGGCGAAGATACGCAGTATTTT. Translating it yields CASSQDFLGGEDTQYF.

This clonotype has only a few counts. The chain links TRBV29-1 to TRBJ2-1; D is undetermined. Trimming took off 3 bases at V and 5 bases at J, with 17 bases between the two ends. The germline V gene has CDR1 SQVTM and CDR2 ANQGSEA. The CDR3 sequence is 15 residues long. The CDR3 loop reads CSVEDSWDRNNEQFF. CDR3 coding DNA: TGCAGCGTTGAGGATTCGTGGGATAGGAACAATGAGCAGTTCTTC.

This clonotype was picked up many times. This chain connects TRBV7-9 to TRBJ1-4; TRBD1 might be the D (5 bases). CDR1 is SEHNR and CDR2 is FQNEAQ in the germline V gene (reference sequence). CDR3 length: 17 amino acids. Trimming shortened V by 5 bases and J by 5 bases, and 21 bases separated the two germline ends. The CDR3 region is CASSILLTEGLNEKLFF. DNA for the CDR3: TGTGCCAGCAGCATCCTACTGACAGAGGGGTTAAATGAAAAACTGTTTTTT.

This clonotype has a single count. The V gene is TRBV7-9, the J gene TRBJ2-7; no definite D call. Deletions cut 7 bases from V and 0 bases from J, with 13 bases between. There are 14 residues in the CDR3. Germline V gene sequence: CDR1 SEHNR, CDR2 FQNEAQ (reference sequence). This chain's CDR3 is CASKMDGNSYEQYF. The DNA of the CDR3 is TGTGCCAGCAAGATGGACGGAAACTCCTACGAGCAGTACTTC.

The rearrangement uses TRBV2 and TRBJ2-3; 10 bases agree with TRBD2. Trimming removed 5 bases from V and 0 bases from J; junction bases left unmatched: 5. The CDR3 consists of 16 residues. Looked up from germline, CDR1 is SNHLY and CDR2 is FYNNEI. Here the CDR3 DNA reads TGTGCCAGCAGTCGCGAGACTAGCGGGAGCACAGATACGCAGTATTTT. Protein: CASSRETSGSTDTQYF.

This chain joins TRBV5-6 and TRBJ2-2, with D maybe TRBD2 (6 bases). CDR1 SGHDT and CDR2 YYEEEE come from the germline V gene. This CDR3 has 15 amino acids. V lost 0 bases and J lost 7, with 13 bases in between. The CDR3 reads CASSLGLARSGELFF. The CDR3, as DNA: TGTGCCAGCAGCTTGGGGCTAGCGAGGAGCGGGGAGCTGTTTTTT.

This clonotype appeared many times. The chain carries TRBV6-1 and TRBJ1-1; a possible D gene is TRBD1 (5 bases). With 7 bases removed from V and 11 bases from J, the gap between germline ends came to 20 bases. CDR1 is MNHNS and CDR2 is SASEGT in the germline V gene. This CDR3 comprises 13 residues. DNA for the CDR3: TGTGCCAGCATCTTAGGAGGGGCAGGGCCGGCTTTCTTT. It is translated as CASILGGAGPAFF.

V usage is TRBV7-6 and J usage is TRBJ2-3, with 10 bases lining up with TRBD2. Trimming at V came to 5 bases and at J to 1 base, leaving 6 bases not matched to a gene. Germline loops: CDR1 SGHVS, CDR2 FNYEAQ. This CDR3 spans 16 amino acids. CDR3 region: CASSTYTSGGTDTQYF. CDR3 bases: TGTGCCAGCAGCACTTACACTAGCGGGGGCACAGATACGCAGTATTTT.

This clonotype occurred many times. The chain carries TRBV5-1 and TRBJ2-7, with 14 positions matching TRBD2. V lost 3 bases and J lost 2; bases outside the gene matches: 1. Per the germline V gene, CDR1 is SGHRS and CDR2 is YFSETQ. The CDR3 extends over 15 amino acids. The CDR3 DNA follows: TGCGCCAGCAGCTGGACTAGCGGGGGGCCCTACGAGCAGTACTTC. It is translated as CASSWTSGGPYEQYF.

This clonotype has a handful of counts. V and J are TRBV4-3 and TRBJ2-1; D perhaps matches TRBD1 (7 bases). This CDR3 comprises 14 residues. V lost 6 bases, J lost 8 bases, and 17 bases lay in between. The V gene's germline CDR1 is LGHNA and CDR2 YSLEER. This chain's CDR3 is CASSFAQGTYEQFF. In nucleotides, the CDR3 is TGCGCCAGCAGTTTTGCACAGGGGACTTATGAGCAGTTCTTC.

In this sample, this clonotype turned up a few times. The genes are TRBV4-1 and TRBJ2-1, with D possibly matching TRBD2 (6 bases). The CDR3 is 13 amino acids. The V end was cut by 1 base, the J end by 10 bases, with 11 bases between. The germline CDR1 and CDR2 sequences are MGHRA and YSYEKL. The CDR3 DNA reads TGCGCCAGCAGCCAAGTCACGGGAGAGGAGCAGTTCTTC. This sequence encodes CASSQVTGEEQFF.

This clonotype was found many times. The chain carries TRBV20-1 and TRBJ2-7; no clear D gene. This CDR3 comprises 14 residues. Germline CDR1 reads DFQATT; CDR2 reads SNEGSKA (reference sequence). Trimming pared 0 bases from V and 3 bases from J, leaving 12 bases between. CDR3 in amino acids: CSARDSRLFYEQYF. In nucleotides, the CDR3 is TGCAGTGCTAGAGATAGCAGGCTGTTCTACGAGCAGTACTTC.

This clonotype came up a few times. The chain links TRBV19 to TRBJ1-5; 9 nucleotides line up with TRBD1. J lost 3 bases, V lost 4 bases, and 4 bases had no gene match. CDR3 length: 15 residues. Looked up from germline, CDR1 is LNHDA and CDR2 is SQIVND (reference sequence). For the CDR3, the DNA is TGTGCCAGTAGTACGGGACAGGGTCTCAATCAGCCCCAGCATTTT. Protein product: CASSTGQGLNQPQHF.

On this clonotype itself: At one end, the junction sequence differs from germline, possibly due to a read error. The genes are TRBV7-9 and TRBJ2-5; perhaps TRBD2 as D (6 bases). Germline CDR1 SEHNR, CDR2 FQNEAQ (reference sequence). The CDR3 has 14 residues. CDR3: CASSLEVVRETRYF. CDR3 in DNA: TGTGCCAGCAGCTTAGAAGTCGTTCGGGAGACCCGGTACTTC. The whole variable domain, remainder taken from reference TRBV7-9 and TRBJ2-5, is DTGVSQNPRHKITKRGQNVTFRCDPISEHNRLYWYRQTLGQGPEFLTYFQNEAQLEKSRLLSDRFSAERPKGSFSTLEIQRTEQGDSAMYLCASSLEVVRETRYFGPGTRLLVL.

The V and J genes are TRBV19 and TRBJ1-2; D not resolved. CDR1 is LNHDA and CDR2 is SQIVND in the germline V gene (reference sequence). The CDR3 has 14 residues. V dropped 6 bases and J dropped 1 base, with 12 bases sitting between them. The CDR3 DNA is TGTGCCAGTAGAAGAGAGAACTATAACTATGGCTACACCTTC. Translating gives CASRRENYNYGYTF. Complete variable domain (other parts from reference TRBV19 and TRBJ1-2): DGGITQSPKYLFRKEGQNVTLSCEQNLNHDAMYWYRQDPGQGLRLIYYSQIVNDFQKGDIAEGYSVSREKKESFPLTVTSAQKNPTAFYLCASRRENYNYGYTFGSGTRLTVV.

Worth noting for this clonotype: One base away lies a much larger clone, so this may be a sequencing read error. V and J are TRBV6-1 and TRBJ1-5; TRBD1 matches 7 bases. CDR1 is MNHNS, CDR2 SASEGT, per germline. The CDR3 consists of 15 residues. The CDR3 region is CTSSEATGSNQPQHF. CDR3 bases: TGTACCAGCAGTGAAGCGACAGGGAGCAATCAGCCCCAGCATTTT.

This clonotype was seen repeatedly, ten times or more. The rearrangement links TRBV27 to TRBJ2-1, with TRBD2 identical over 12 bases. Trimming at V came to 2 bases and at J to 7 bases, leaving 0 bases not matched to a gene. Germline assignment: CDR1 MNHEY and CDR2 SMNVEV (reference sequence). This CDR3 has 14 amino acids. This chain's CDR3 is CASSLGTSGNEQFF. The CDR3, as DNA: TGTGCCAGCAGTTTAGGGACTAGCGGGAATGAGCAGTTCTTC.

In regard to this clonotype: A single base separates this from a much larger clone, so it may be a read error. Here the CDR3 DNA reads TGTGCCAGCGGGGACAGGGCAGCAGATACGCAGTATTTT. The encoded protein is CASGDRAADTQYF. V is TRBV12-3 or TRBV12-4 and J is TRBJ2-3, with 9 bases aligning to TRBD1. The CDR3 runs 13 residues. With 8 bases clipped from V and 4 bases from J, the junction kept 4 bases outside the gene matches.

This clonotype has a handful of counts. The chain couples TRBV2 to TRBJ1-3; no clear D gene. The CDR3 has 16 amino acids. Germline CDR1 SNHLY, CDR2 FYNNEI. V shed 7 bases and J shed 3 bases, with 19 bases lying between them. CDR3 nucleotide sequence: TGTGCCAGCACCCCGGGCCTAAGCAAGGATGGAAACACCATATATTTT. It translates to CASTPGLSKDGNTIYF.

This clonotype was found many times. The rearrangement uses TRBV14 and TRBJ2-5, with a possible D match to TRBD1 (5 bases). Trimming cost V 4 bases and J 2 bases, with 17 bases left between them. This CDR3 is 16 amino acids long. The germline gives CDR1 SGHDN, CDR2 FVKESK. Here the CDR3 reads CASSRAPRQIQETQYF. The CDR3 region has the DNA TGTGCCAGCAGCCGCGCCCCCAGACAGATACAAGAGACCCAGTACTTC.

This clonotype has at least ten counts. The genes are TRBV29-1 and TRBJ1-1; D gene ambiguous. Trimming stripped 3 bases from V and 6 bases from J, with 20 bases between. The CDR3 runs to 15 residues. Germline values: CDR1 SQVTM, CDR2 ANQGSEA. This chain's CDR3 is CSVDGLQGGYPEAFF. Written as DNA, the CDR3 is TGCAGCGTTGATGGGCTCCAAGGCGGATACCCTGAAGCTTTCTTT. Based on the CDR3 plus reference TRBV29-1 and TRBJ1-1, the full variable domain is SAVISQKPSRDICQRGTSLTIQCQVDSQVTMMFWYRQQPGQSLTLIATANQGSEATYESGFVIDKFPISRPNLTFSTLTVSNMSPEDSSIYLCSVDGLQGGYPEAFFGQGTRLTVV.

The table lists this clonotype with a few counts. The chain is built from TRBV4-2 and TRBJ2-7, with 14 positions matching TRBD2. The CDR3 contains 15 residues. The J segment lost 7 bases and the V segment lost 5 bases, leaving 7 bases of the junction unmatched. Germline V gives CDR1 LGHNA, CDR2 YNFKEQ. The CDR3, as DNA: TGTGCCAGCAGCGAGGGACTAGCGGGAGTGAGGGAGCAGTACTTC. It codes for CASSEGLAGVREQYF.

This clonotype appeared many times. In DNA, the CDR3 is TGCGCCAGCAGCCAAGATCGTCGGGGGGGCATCGGCGGGGAGCTGTTTTTT. Translated: CASSQDRRGGIGGELFF. The V gene is TRBV4-1, the J gene TRBJ2-2, with TRBD2 matching 8 bases. The CDR3 loop spans 17 amino acids. Germline values: CDR1 MGHRA, CDR2 YSYEKL. Trimming removed 0 bases from V and 7 bases from J; junction bases left unmatched: 10.

The chain couples TRBV4-1 to TRBJ1-3; D unclear. This CDR3 spans 16 amino acids. Germline-derived CDR1 and CDR2 are MGHRA and YSYEKL. V was clipped by 0 bases and J by 8 bases, with 17 bases between them. The CDR3 DNA reads TGCGCCAGCAGCCAAGATTTGACTTCCCCCTGGGACACCATATATTTT. Translating it yields CASSQDLTSPWDTIYF.

This clonotype was counted ten times or more. The genes are TRBV19 and TRBJ2-7; a weak D match, TRBD2 (5 bases). Germline V gene lookup returns CDR1 LNHDA and CDR2 SQIVND (reference sequence). The CDR3 totals 15 residues. V was clipped by 6 bases and J by 0 bases, with 15 bases between them. The CDR3 nucleotides are TGTGCCAGTAGGTCGGGCCCGGGAAGCTCCTACGAGCAGTACTTC. It is translated as CASRSGPGSSYEQYF.

This clonotype appeared many times. The rearrangement joins TRBV7-9 to TRBJ1-1; no clear D gene. The CDR3 is 14 residues long. With 6 bases removed from V and 5 bases from J, the gap between germline ends came to 16 bases. Germline CDR1 reads SEHNR; CDR2 reads FQNEAQ (reference sequence). CDR3 loop: CASSLGWGGTEAFF. CDR3 in DNA: TGTGCCAGCAGTCTCGGCTGGGGAGGGACTGAAGCTTTCTTT.

For this clonotype: This may stem from a read error, because a much larger clone lies one nucleotide away. The DNA for the CDR3 is TGTGCCAGCAGTTTATCCACAGGGCCGACCTACGAGCAGTGCTTC. Its protein is CASSLSTGPTYEQCF. V and J are TRBV27 and TRBJ2-7, with D possibly matching TRBD1 (6 bases). Germline V gives CDR1 MNHEY, CDR2 SMNVEV (reference sequence). The CDR3 runs 15 residues.